This is a list of T cell receptor beta chains from one sample in a study of blood T cell repertoires in COVID-19. Here immunoSEQ multiplex PCR was the method, and the copy in TCRdb shows in-frame clones only, minus some. The sample records approximately 240,000 clones, around 90% being singletons. The source material was PBMCs or T cells enriched from blood (not recorded which). The receptors originated from a woman aged 25 to 39 with acute COVID-19. Both conserved end residues are part of each CDR3. D genes are given only for firm matches. Clone size is shown for a subset of rows, as once, few, many or a class of expanded clone.

D	V	length	J	size	DNA	CDR3
-	TRBV2	13	TRBJ2-7	-	TGTGCCAGCAGGGGCGACAGGTACTACGAGCAGTACTTC	CASRGDRYYEQYF
TRBD1	TRBV28	12	TRBJ1-1	-	TGTGCCAGCAGTACAGGGGTGACTGAAGCTTTCTTT	CASSTGVTEAFF
-	TRBV3-1/TRBV3-2	13	TRBJ1-2	-	TGTGCCAGCAGCCAAGGTACACGTTATGGCTACACCTTC	CASSQGTRYGYTF
TRBD1	TRBV7-8	16	TRBJ2-2	-	TGTGCCAGCAGCGACATGACAGGGTTTGGCACCGGGGAGCTGTTTTTT	CASSDMTGFGTGELFF
-	TRBV14	14	TRBJ2-7	-	TGTGCCAGCAGCCACGGCGGGGTTGCGGCCGAGCAGTACTTC	CASSHGGVAAEQYF
TRBD1	TRBV29-1	15	TRBJ2-1	-	TGCAGCGTCGCCGGGACAGGGTTCGGACGTAGTGAGCAGTTCTTC	CSVAGTGFGRSEQFF
-	TRBV15	15	TRBJ1-5	-	TGTGCCACCAGCAGAGATAGAGAGAGCAATCAGCCCCAGCATTTT	CATSRDRESNQPQHF
-	TRBV7-2	13	TRBJ2-1	-	TGTGCCAGCAGCCACAAAATTAGGGGTGAGCAGTTCTTC	CASSHKIRGEQFF
-	TRBV6-5	15	TRBJ1-1	-	TGTGCCAGCACCCTCAACCCGGACAGGAACACTGAAGCTTTCTTT	CASTLNPDRNTEAFF
TRBD2	TRBV19	14	TRBJ2-2	-	TGTGCCAGTAGTGCTAGCGGGAGAGCCGGGGAGCTGTTTTTT	CASSASGRAGELFF
TRBD2	TRBV5-5	15	TRBJ2-7	-	TGTGCCAGCAGCCGAACCGGGACTAGTGAATACGAGCAGTACTTC	CASSRTGTSEYEQYF
-	TRBV7-2	14	TRBJ2-5	-	TGTGCCAGCAGCTTAGCTGTAATCCAAGAGACCCAGTACTTC	CASSLAVIQETQYF
TRBD2	TRBV7-2	16	TRBJ2-1	-	TGTGCCAGCAGCTTAGACAAGCGGGGGGGCTCAAATGAGCAGTTCTTC	CASSLDKRGGSNEQFF
-	TRBV21-1	13	TRBJ1-2	once	TGTGCCAGCGGGTCGGGGGGCGACTATGGCTACACCTTC	CASGSGGDYGYTF
-	TRBV18	15	TRBJ1-5	-	TGTGCCAGCTCATCAACACAGGGCCGGGATCAGCCCCAGCATTTT	CASSSTQGRDQPQHF
-	TRBV2	18	TRBJ1-3	-	TGTGCCAGCAGCCCATACACAAGCGGTACCGTCACTGGAAACACCATATATTTT	CASSPYTSGTVTGNTIYF
-	TRBV4-1	14	TRBJ2-5	-	TGCGCCAGCAGCCAATCAGGGCAACAAGAGACCCAGTACTTC	CASSQSGQQETQYF
TRBD1	TRBV4-3	17	TRBJ2-4	-	TGCGCCAGCAGCCAAGGGACAGGGCCCGGGAGCAAAAACATTCAGTACTTC	CASSQGTGPGSKNIQYF
TRBD2	TRBV4-1	15	TRBJ2-5	-	TGCGCCAGCAGCCAGGGACTAGCGGTCCAAGAGACCCAGTACTTC	CASSQGLAVQETQYF
-	TRBV12-3/TRBV12-4	12	TRBJ1-1	-	TGTGCCAGCAGTTTCGGTGAAACTGAAGCTTTCTTT	CASSFGETEAFF
-	TRBV3-1/TRBV3-2	13	TRBJ1-1	-	TGTGCCAGCAGCCAAGTCGAACCCCGGGAAGCTTTCTTT	CASSQVEPREAFF
-	TRBV2	13	TRBJ2-1	-	TGTGCCAGCGGGGCAATGGCATACAATGAGCAGTTCTTC	CASGAMAYNEQFF
-	TRBV19	14	TRBJ2-5	-	TGTGCCAGTAAGGGTCTTCATTCGGGGGAGACCCAGTACTTC	CASKGLHSGETQYF
TRBD2	TRBV4-1	16	TRBJ2-5	-	TGCGCCAGCAGCCAACTCGCAGCGGGGAGGCAAGAGACCCAGTACTTC	CASSQLAAGRQETQYF
TRBD1	TRBV2	14	TRBJ1-5	-	TGTGCCAGCCATGGAGGGGGCATCGATCAGCCCCAGCATTTT	CASHGGGIDQPQHF
-	TRBV27	13	TRBJ2-7	-	TGTGCCAGCAGTTCCTCCCCAGGGGGGGAGCAGTACTTC	CASSSSPGGEQYF
TRBD2	TRBV5-1	15	TRBJ2-5	-	TGCGCCAGCAAGCTTCTGCGGGGGGTTCAAGAGACCCAGTACTTC	CASKLLRGVQETQYF
TRBD2	TRBV27	16	TRBJ2-7	-	TGTGCCAGCAGTTTTTCACTAGCGGAGCGCTCCTACGAGCAGTACTTC	CASSFSLAERSYEQYF